This T cell receptor (beta chain) comes out of a study of cytomegalovirus exposure and HLA in healthy donors. Here immunoSEQ multiplex PCR was the method, and the copy in TCRdb shows in-frame clones only, minus some. The sample yields about 160,000 clones, over 85% seen once. Study findings and constraints: Cytomegalovirus-associated TCR beta chains were listed, numbering some 180. Among the CMV-associated chains, three were confirmed in vitro as specific for CMV antigens.

CDR1 is PRHDT and CDR2 is FYEKMQ in the germline V gene (reference sequence). The CDR3 is 16 residues long. With 1 base clipped from V and 4 bases from J, the junction kept 7 bases outside the gene matches. To note about this clone: The antigen is not known.

The chain carries TRBV13 and TRBJ1-2; TRBD1 matches at 9 bases. The origin of this receptor is a man aged 18 to 35 in good health and CMV-seropositive. Sequencing was carried out using PBMCs. CDR3 coding DNA: TGTGCCAGCAGCTTAGTTGGACAGGGGTTGAGCTATGGCTACACCTTC. Translating gives CASSLVGQGLSYGYTF.